The rows below give T cell receptor beta chains drawn from one sample of a study of blood T cell repertoires in COVID-19. Libraries were prepared by immunoSEQ multiplex PCR; TCRdb keeps only in-frame clonotypes and omits some of them. There are some 100,000 clones in the sample; 85% to 90% occur only once, and roughly 7.9% lies in the top ten. What was sequenced was peripheral blood. The receptors stem from a man between 65 and 79 years old who had recovered from COVID-19. CDR3s include the opening cysteine and the closing phenylalanine or tryptophan. The D gene is left open where the match is weak. Size is omitted from some rows. Given values are once, few, many or a class for expanded clones.

clone size: .
V gene: TRBV11-2
D gene: .
J gene: TRBJ1-4
CDR3 protein: CASSQPGGAGEKLFF
CDR3 DNA: TGTGCCAGCAGCCAGCCGGGGGGGGCCGGTGAAAAACTGTTTTTT

clone size: .
V gene: TRBV7-9
D gene: TRBD1
J gene: TRBJ1-2
CDR3 protein: CASSPRQGHRGGYTF
CDR3 DNA: TGTGCCAGCAGCCCGCGACAGGGTCATCGGGGTGGCTACACCTTC

clone size: .
V gene: TRBV18
D gene: .
J gene: TRBJ1-2
CDR3 protein: CASSQNPGQINYGYTF
CDR3 DNA: TGTGCCAGCTCTCAGAATCCGGGACAAATTAACTATGGCTACACCTTC

clone size: .
V gene: TRBV11-1
D gene: TRBD2
J gene: TRBJ2-7
CDR3 protein: CASSPRLAGSYEQYF
CDR3 DNA: TGTGCCAGCAGCCCACGACTAGCGGGATCCTACGAGCAGTACTTC

clone size: .
V gene: TRBV5-4
D gene: .
J gene: TRBJ1-2
CDR3 protein: CASESRQALGGYTF
CDR3 DNA: TGTGCCAGCGAATCCAGACAGGCTCTTGGGGGCTACACCTTC

clone size: .
V gene: TRBV28
D gene: TRBD1
J gene: TRBJ2-1
CDR3 protein: CASSSPGQGADEQFF
CDR3 DNA: TGTGCCAGCAGCTCACCGGGACAGGGGGCCGATGAGCAGTTCTTC

clone size: few
V gene: TRBV6-5
D gene: .
J gene: TRBJ1-6
CDR3 protein: CASSYRGSNSPLHF
CDR3 DNA: TGTGCCAGCAGTTATAGGGGGAGTAATTCACCCCTCCACTTT

clone size: .
V gene: TRBV5-1
D gene: .
J gene: TRBJ2-6
CDR3 protein: CASSLLGGSGANVLTF
CDR3 DNA: TGCGCCAGCAGCTTGCTAGGGGGCTCTGGGGCCAACGTCCTGACTTTC

clone size: once
V gene: TRBV5-1
D gene: TRBD1
J gene: TRBJ1-4
CDR3 protein: CASSPDKGGEKLFF
CDR3 DNA: TGCGCCAGCAGCCCGGACAAAGGGGGCGAAAAACTGTTTTTT

clone size: .
V gene: TRBV28
D gene: TRBD1
J gene: TRBJ1-2
CDR3 protein: CASREPNRGKGGYTF
CDR3 DNA: TGTGCCAGCAGGGAGCCGAACAGGGGGAAAGGTGGCTACACCTTC